One sample yielded the 15 T cell receptor beta chains listed below, sequenced in a study of regulatory T cells in long-lasting Graves disease. Arm-PCR of CDR3 regions and iRepertoire HTBI primers were used to build TCR beta libraries. TCRdb ran MiXCR on the multiplex PCR reads and lists one entry per CDR3 protein. The sample has around 400,000 distinct CDR3 sequences, around a quarter seen once. Time point defined: persistent/refractory GD, antithyroid drugs over 5 years with positive TRAb. PBMC RNA served as the TCR library source. The specimen was peripheral blood mononuclear cells (PBMCs), collected when the disease was refractory, from a patient treated with antithyroid drugs. The receptor set was obtained from a female donor with Graves disease.

This clonotype was found many times. V and J are TRBV6-2 or TRBV6-3 and TRBJ2-7; D is undetermined. CDR3 size: 15 residues. The ends were cut back, 2 bases at V and 5 bases at J, with 16 bases in the middle. CDR1 is MNHEY, CDR2 SVGEGT, per germline. The CDR3 protein is CASSYIRLDVDEQYF. The CDR3 DNA follows: TGTGCCAGCAGTTACATCCGGCTAGATGTTGACGAGCAGTACTTC.

This clonotype was found many times. The gene calls are TRBV9 and TRBJ2-5; D might be TRBD1 or TRBD2, each matching 5 bases. This CDR3 contains 16 residues. Trimming took 0 bases from V and 5 from J, leaving 17 bases between them. Germline V gives CDR1 SGDLS, CDR2 YYNGEE. The DNA of the CDR3 is TGTGCCAGCAGCGTAGGCTTAGGGACCCCCAGGGAGACCCAGTACTTC. Translated: CASSVGLGTPRETQYF.

The chain employs TRBV20-1 and TRBJ1-2; D may be TRBD1 (5 bases). This CDR3 is 13 amino acids long. Germline loops: CDR1 DFQATT, CDR2 SNEGSKA (reference sequence). V lost 1 base and J lost 3, with 9 bases in between. CDR3 sequence reads: CSARAGLDYGYTF. The CDR3 DNA sequence: TGCAGTGCTAGAGCAGGGTTGGACTATGGCTACACCTTC.

The chain combines TRBV5-1 with TRBJ2-2; D not certain. The CDR3 sequence is 15 residues long. The germline V gene encodes CDR1 SGHRS and CDR2 YFSETQ. Trimming took off 5 bases at V and 2 bases at J, with 13 bases between the two ends. CDR3: CASSLKSPNTGELFF. The CDR3 DNA reads as TGCGCCAGCAGTCTCAAATCCCCCAACACCGGGGAGCTGTTTTTT.

This clonotype was seen repeatedly, ten times or more. This chain joins TRBV15 and TRBJ1-4; no firm D call. The length of the CDR3 is 15 residues. CDR1 and CDR2 (germline): LNHNV, YYDKDF (reference sequence). The ends were cut back, 5 bases at V and 5 bases at J, with 15 bases in the middle. CDR3 loop: CATSRTAADNEKLFF. CDR3 sequence (DNA): TGTGCCACCAGCCGAACGGCAGCAGACAATGAAAAACTGTTTTTT.

This clonotype was seen more than once but under ten times. The CDR3 is CASSPRSGSIEAFF. The CDR3, as DNA: TGCGCCAGCAGCCCACGCTCGGGGTCGATTGAAGCTTTCTTT. The V and J genes are TRBV5-1 and TRBJ1-1; D is uncertain. CDR3 size: 14 residues. Trimming pared 4 bases from V and 7 bases from J, leaving 17 bases between. Per germline, CDR1 SGHRS and CDR2 YFSETQ.

The J gene is TRBJ2-3, the V gene TRBV2, with D perhaps TRBD1 (5 bases). This CDR3 is 13 amino acids long. Looked up from germline, CDR1 is SNHLY and CDR2 is FYNNEI. Trimming left V 8 bases short and J 1 base short, with 10 bases between. Written as DNA, the CDR3 is TGTGCCAGCCAGGGAAAACGCACAGATACGCAGTATTTT. This codes for CASQGKRTDTQYF.

This clonotype was picked up many times. This chain joins TRBV28 and TRBJ2-5; 7 bases line up with TRBD2. The CDR3 extends over 13 amino acids. V was pared by 10 bases and J by 4 bases, with 9 bases of the junction left unmatched. Per germline, CDR1 MDHEN and CDR2 SYDVKM. The DNA of the CDR3 is TGTGCCACACAAAGCGGGAACTCAGAGACCCAGTACTTC. Residues: CATQSGNSETQYF.

This clonotype was seen only a few times. This CDR3 is CAISFRVLNIQYF. CDR3 DNA: TGCGCCATCTCCTTCAGGGTCTTAAACATTCAGTACTTC. The chain couples TRBV5-1 to TRBJ2-4, with D possibly TRBD1 on 5 matching bases. The CDR3 has 13 amino acids. V lost 9 bases and J lost 6, with 16 bases in between. From germline, CDR1 is SGHRS and CDR2 YFSETQ.

This clonotype was seen a handful of times. The chain uses TRBV7-2 and TRBJ2-7; a possible D gene is TRBD1 (6 bases). V was pared by 2 bases and J by 2 bases, with 10 bases between. This CDR3 is built from 14 residues. The V gene's germline CDR1 is SGHTA and CDR2 FQGNSA. In DNA form, the CDR3 reads TGTGCCAGCAGCTTATTACAGGGACCCTACGAGCAGTACTTC. It is translated as CASSLLQGPYEQYF.

This clonotype has a count of ten or more. The chain combines TRBV6-5 with TRBJ2-5; 10 bases agree with TRBD1. The length of the CDR3 is 19 residues. Per the germline V gene, CDR1 is MNHEY and CDR2 is SVGAGI. The junction had 11 bases not matched to a gene; V was cut back by 0 bases and J by 1 base. CDR3 nucleotides: TGTGCCAGCAGTTACTCCGGGACAGGGGCCTCCAAAGCCCAAGAGACCCAGTACTTC. Translating it yields CASSYSGTGASKAQETQYF.

In regard to this clonotype: A much larger clone sits a single nucleotide away, making a read error possible. J is TRBJ2-5 and V is TRBV12-3 or TRBV12-4; 9 bases map to TRBD1. CDR3 length: 17 residues. Trimming at V came to 6 bases and at J to 7 bases, leaving 18 bases not matched to a gene. The CDR3 nucleotides are TGTGCCAGCAGCTGGACACCGGGACAGGGTACAGAGGGGACCCAGTACTTC. This translates into CASSWTPGQGTEGTQYF.

This clonotype was recorded a few times. The rearrangement links TRBV6-1 to TRBJ1-5; D is ambiguous. V dropped 7 bases and J dropped 1 base, with 14 bases sitting between them. Germline CDR1 reads MNHNS; CDR2 reads SASEGT. The CDR3 is 15 residues long. The CDR3 nucleotides are TGTGCCAGCAAAGCTTCACACGGCAGCAATCAGCCCCAGCATTTT. This encodes CASKASHGSNQPQHF.

This clonotype was found many times. The V gene is TRBV6-2 or TRBV6-3, the J gene TRBJ2-7; TRBD2 matches at 7 bases. The CDR3 runs 17 residues. Per the germline V gene, CDR1 is MNHEY and CDR2 is SVGEGT. After removal of 2 bases from V and 4 bases from J, the junction contained 14 bases not matched to a gene. CDR3 sequence reads: CASSYPSSGVVRYEQYF. The CDR3 nucleotides are TGTGCCAGCAGTTACCCATCTAGCGGAGTGGTTCGGTACGAGCAGTACTTC.

The chain recombines TRBV11-2 with TRBJ1-2; 7 bases are a match to TRBD1. Trimming cost V 5 bases and J 2 bases; bases outside gene matches: 11. The CDR3 is 16 amino acids. Germline CDR1 is SGHAT and CDR2 is FQNNGV. This CDR3 is CASSPILKGANYGYTF. The CDR3 nucleotides read TGTGCCAGCAGCCCTATTTTGAAGGGGGCGAACTATGGCTACACCTTC.